A single sample is the source of the 4 T cell receptor beta chains below, sequenced in a study of blood T cell repertoires in COVID-19. Clones were read by immunoSEQ multiplex PCR, and TCRdb kept only the in-frame ones, dropping some. The sample holds roughly 200,000 clones; about 80% are singletons and the top ten take approximately 5%. Material for sequencing was PBMCs or T cells enriched from blood (not recorded which). Receptors were obtained from a woman in her 50s who had been exposed to COVID-19.

V gene TRBV19 combines with J gene TRBJ1-5, with TRBD1 matching over 10 bases. With 6 bases clipped from V and 2 bases from J, the junction kept 7 bases outside the gene matches. Germline loops: CDR1 LNHDA, CDR2 SQIVND (reference sequence). CDR3 length: 16 amino acids. The CDR3 spells CASRRPGTGGNQPQHF. CDR3 sequence (DNA): TGTGCCAGTAGACGCCCTGGGACAGGGGGCAATCAGCCCCAGCATTTT. The full variable domain, completed using reference TRBV19 and TRBJ1-5, is DGGITQSPKYLFRKEGQNVTLSCEQNLNHDAMYWYRQDPGQGLRLIYYSQIVNDFQKGDIAEGYSVSREKKESFPLTVTSAQKNPTAFYLCASRRPGTGGNQPQHFGDGTRLSIL.

About this clone: In the same sample, other DNA sequences code for this CDR3. The CDR3, as DNA: TGTGCCAGCAGTCCCTCCACAGATACGCAGTATTTT. The encoded protein is CASSPSTDTQYF. The chain couples TRBV7-9 to TRBJ2-3; no firm D call. Germline CDR1 reads SEHNR; CDR2 reads FQNEAQ (reference sequence). Between the trimmed V and J ends, which lost 6 bases and 2 bases, there was a span of 6 bases. The CDR3 length is 12 residues.

This clone showed up many times. The chain uses TRBV27 and TRBJ2-7, with D possibly matching TRBD1 (7 bases). CDR1 MNHEY and CDR2 SMNVEV come from the germline V gene (reference sequence). Trimming shortened V by 5 bases and J by 4 bases, and 15 bases separated the two germline ends. The CDR3 loop spans 14 amino acids. CDR3 nucleotides: TGTGCCAGCAGTCTTAGACAGGGAGGTTACGAGCAGTACTTC. This translates into CASSLRQGGYEQYF.

V usage is TRBV2 and J usage is TRBJ2-7, with no clear D. The CDR3 spans 12 residues. Germline V lookup: CDR1 SNHLY, CDR2 FYNNEI. V was pared by 3 bases and J by 3 bases, with 6 bases between. The CDR3 DNA is TGTGCCAGCAGTGATCAGGTCTACGAGCAGTACTTC. Translated, it gives CASSDQVYEQYF.